This TCR beta chain emerged from a study of T cells expressing NK-cell markers. Study-wide results and limits: About 1.0-8% of CD8+ T cells in roughly six donors belonged to dominant NKG2C+ clonotypes. The study found these clonotypes also leading the CD3+CD56-NKG2C+ fraction in a few donors.

Points on this clonotype: Its antigen is currently unknown.

Germline CDR1 reads ENHRY; CDR2 reads SYGVKD. This CDR3 is built from 14 residues. 5'RACE template switching with UMIs generated TCR beta cDNA. From its re-call of the 5' RACE reads, TCRdb lists each CDR3 protein once, without DNA. This table holds under 600,000 distinct CDR3 sequences. The chain combines TRBV10-3 with TRBJ2-7; checking the TCRdb D call of TRBD1 is not possible without DNA. The TCR sequence derives from a woman aged 50 to 60 in good health. Sample: blood T cells: a sorted CD56 or NKG2C T cell subset, CD4+ or CD8+ T cells, or bulk PBMC T cells (not recorded which). CDR3 in amino acids: CAISATGYGYEQYF.